Listed below are T cell receptor beta chains from one sample, sequenced in a study of blood T cell repertoires in COVID-19. Sequencing was performed with immunoSEQ multiplex PCR; in TCRdb, only in-frame clones are kept and a portion is missing. Of around 170,000 clones in the sample, 83% were seen once. Sequencing was carried out using peripheral blood. These receptors were taken from a woman in her seventies with COVID-19, enrolled during active disease. Both conserved end residues are part of each CDR3. D genes are given only for firm matches. Size is stated for part of the rows, as once, few or many counts, or as a class when the clone is expanded.

cdr3_nt,cdr3_aa,j_call,v_call,cdr3_length,clone_size,d_call
TGTGCCAGCAGCTTCGGACTAGCGGGAGAGGATACGCAGTATTTT,CASSFGLAGEDTQYF,TRBJ2-3,TRBV6-6,15,-,TRBD2
TGTGCCAGCAGTTCTGACTTCCCCGGAGGAGATACGCAGTATTTT,CASSSDFPGGDTQYF,TRBJ2-3,TRBV6-2/TRBV6-3,15,few,-
TGCGCCAGCAGCTTAATAACGGGAGTAGGGCTCGAGCAGTACTTC,CASSLITGVGLEQYF,TRBJ2-7,TRBV5-1,15,-,-
TGTGCCAGCAGCTTAGATGGGCTGGGTCTTGGGAACACTGAAGCTTTCTTT,CASSLDGLGLGNTEAFF,TRBJ1-1,TRBV7-6,17,-,-
TGTGCCACCAGTGATCCAGGACAGGGGGATAGCTACACCTTC,CATSDPGQGDSYTF,TRBJ1-2,TRBV24-1,14,-,TRBD1
TGTGCCAGCTCACCACGGTCACTACAAAAAGAGACCCAGTACTTC,CASSPRSLQKETQYF,TRBJ2-5,TRBV18,15,-,-
TGTGCCAGCAGCCCGCGTCCGGGACAGGAGCAAGAGACCCAGTACTTC,CASSPRPGQEQETQYF,TRBJ2-5,TRBV5-6,16,-,TRBD1
TGTGCCAGTAGTATAGGTACAGGCTCCTACAATGAGCAGTTCTTC,CASSIGTGSYNEQFF,TRBJ2-1,TRBV19,15,-,-
TGTGCCAGCAGTGAGTGGGCTAGCCAGGTCGGTGAGCAGTTCTTC,CASSEWASQVGEQFF,TRBJ2-1,TRBV2,15,-,-
TGTGCCAGCTCAATCGGACTAGCGGGGCCGCAAGAGACCCAGTACTTC,CASSIGLAGPQETQYF,TRBJ2-5,TRBV2,16,-,TRBD2
TGCGCCAGCAGCCTAGGAGCCTCAATTGGGGACTGGGAGCAGTTCTTC,CASSLGASIGDWEQFF,TRBJ2-1,TRBV4-1,16,-,-
TGTGCCAGTAGATCATGGAGGGGGCATACGGATACGCAGTATTTT,CASRSWRGHTDTQYF,TRBJ2-3,TRBV19,15,-,-
TGTGCCAGTAGTCTCGGCGGGGCCTACTCCTACGAGCAGTACTTC,CASSLGGAYSYEQYF,TRBJ2-7,TRBV19,15,-,-
TGTGCCAGCAGCCAACAAACCTTGCAGGGGAACACTGAAGCTTTCTTT,CASSQQTLQGNTEAFF,TRBJ1-1,TRBV14,16,-,-
TGTGCCAGCAGTCCCGGACAATTAAACACTGAAGCTTTCTTT,CASSPGQLNTEAFF,TRBJ1-1,TRBV27,14,-,-
TGTGCCAGCAGTTTACATCAGGGGAACACTGAAGCTTTCTTT,CASSLHQGNTEAFF,TRBJ1-1,TRBV28,14,-,-
TGTGCCAGCAGCTTAGCTTCCACTAGGTTCACCTCCTACAATGAGCAGTTCTTC,CASSLASTRFTSYNEQFF,TRBJ2-1,TRBV11-2,18,-,-
TGTGCCAGCAGCGCCACTTCGGGACTAGCGGGACCTGATACGCAGTATTTT,CASSATSGLAGPDTQYF,TRBJ2-3,TRBV13,17,-,TRBD2
TGTGCCAGCAGTTTAGGCCTTCGGGAGAAGGCCCTCCACTTT,CASSLGLREKALHF,TRBJ1-6,TRBV27,14,-,-
TGCGCCAGCAGCCAAGTCGGACTAGCGGGAGTGGTCACCGGGGAGCTGTTTTTT,CASSQVGLAGVVTGELFF,TRBJ2-2,TRBV4-1,18,few,TRBD2
TGTGCCAGCTCTAAGCTGGGGCAGGGATCAGATACGCAGTATTTT,CASSKLGQGSDTQYF,TRBJ2-3,TRBV6-5,15,-,-
TGTGCCAGCTCACCACCCCAGGGTAGGAACTATGGCTACACCTTC,CASSPPQGRNYGYTF,TRBJ1-2,TRBV18,15,once,-
TGTGCCAGCAGCTCGCAGGAGGATAGCAATCAGCCCCAGCATTTT,CASSSQEDSNQPQHF,TRBJ1-5,TRBV11-3,15,-,-
TGTGCCAGCAGGTCGGGACAGGGTTTAGGGAATCAGCCCCAGCATTTT,CASRSGQGLGNQPQHF,TRBJ1-5,TRBV28,16,-,TRBD1